Given below is one TCR beta chain in context. Repertoires were generated with immunoSEQ multiplex PCR, while TCRdb's copy carries only in-frame clones and drops some. The table has about 53,000 clones, just under 85% seen once; the top ten hold around 14%. This entry comes from a study of blood T cell repertoires in COVID-19. The ends lost 4 bases at V and 5 bases at J; junction bases unmatched: 13. Germline assignment: CDR1 MNHEY and CDR2 SVGEGT. This CDR3 has 17 residues. Sequenced sample: peripheral blood. The rearrangement joins TRBV6-2 or TRBV6-3 to TRBJ1-4; 7 positions match TRBD1. The source of this sequence is a human donor in a cohort sampled during active COVID-19. DNA of the CDR3: TGTGCCAGCAGTTCCCTTTCCCGGACAGGAGGCAATGAAAAACTGTTTTTT. Its protein product is CASSSLSRTGGNEKLFF.